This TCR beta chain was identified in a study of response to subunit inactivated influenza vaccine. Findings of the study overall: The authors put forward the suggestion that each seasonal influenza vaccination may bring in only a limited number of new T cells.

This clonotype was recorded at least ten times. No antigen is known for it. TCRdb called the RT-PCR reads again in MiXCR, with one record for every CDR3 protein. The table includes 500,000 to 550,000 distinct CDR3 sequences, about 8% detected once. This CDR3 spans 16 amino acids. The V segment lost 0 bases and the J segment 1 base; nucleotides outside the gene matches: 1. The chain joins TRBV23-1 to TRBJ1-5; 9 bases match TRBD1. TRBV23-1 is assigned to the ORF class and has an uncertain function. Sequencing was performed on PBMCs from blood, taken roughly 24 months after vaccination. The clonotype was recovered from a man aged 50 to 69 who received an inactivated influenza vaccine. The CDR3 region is CASSQSTGGSNQPQHF. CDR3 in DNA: TGCGCCAGCAGTCAATCGACAGGGGGGAGCAATCAGCCCCAGCATTTT.